This T cell receptor (beta chain) was profiled in a study of blood T cell repertoires in COVID-19. Repertoires were generated with immunoSEQ multiplex PCR, while TCRdb's copy carries only in-frame clones and drops some. The sample contains around 200,000 clones, more than 60% of which appear only once. Trimming took off 2 bases at V and 3 bases at J, with 14 bases between the two ends. CDR1 is MDHEN, CDR2 SYDVKM, per germline. The CDR3 has 16 residues. The receptor comes from a man between 45 and 60 years old who had recovered from COVID-19. The chain has TRBV28 and TRBJ2-1; D might be TRBD2 (6 bases). The sequenced sample was peripheral blood. The CDR3 DNA reads TGTGCCAGCAGTTTAAGGATGGGGACTGGCTACAATGAGCAGTTCTTC. Translating it yields CASSLRMGTGYNEQFF.